A selection of T cell receptor beta chains follows, all from one sample in a study of T-cell reconstitution after alpha-beta-depleted transplantation in children. TCRdb re-called the PCR reads through MiXCR, storing one row per CDR3 protein. There are about 230,000 distinct CDR3 sequences in the sample; roughly 11% occur only once, and about 30% lies in the top ten. Sequenced material: PBMCs, taken before TCRalphabeta/CD19-depleted stem cell transplant. The receptor source for this set is a child under three years old with acute myeloid leukemia, due to receive a stem cell transplant. Both conserved end residues are part of each CDR3. The D gene is left open where the match is weak. Size is stated for part of the rows, as once, few or many counts, or as a class when the clone is expanded.

abundance	v_gene	j_gene	d_gene	CDR3aa	CDR3nt
many	TRBV5-6	TRBJ1-6	.	CASSLRGSSYNSPLHF	TGTGCCAGCAGCTTGAGAGGGAGCTCCTATAATTCACCCCTCCACTTT
many	TRBV7-3	TRBJ2-1	.	CASSLQADNEQFF	TGTGCCAGCAGCTTACAAGCGGACAATGAGCAGTTCTTC
many	TRBV5-1	TRBJ1-1	.	CASSEGFEAFF	TGCGCCAGCAGCGAGGGATTTGAAGCTTTCTTT
many	TRBV29-1	TRBJ2-5	TRBD2	CSVDTGLAAQETQYF	TGCAGCGTTGACACGGGACTAGCGGCCCAAGAGACCCAGTACTTC
.	TRBV7-2	TRBJ1-2	.	CASNPQAGIYGYTF	TGTGCCAGCAACCCTCAGGCGGGGATTTATGGCTACACCTTC
many	TRBV6-5	TRBJ1-3	.	CASSYSTSGNTIYF	TGTGCCAGCAGTTACTCGACATCTGGAAACACCATATATTTT
few	TRBV6-1	TRBJ1-5	TRBD1	CASTGQGNSNQPQHF	TGTGCCAGCACGGGACAGGGGAATAGCAATCAGCCCCAGCATTTT
many	TRBV20-1	TRBJ1-6	TRBD1	CSAPRTGKVSPLHF	TGCAGTGCCCCCAGGACAGGGAAGGTTTCACCCCTCCACTTT
many	TRBV11-1	TRBJ2-1	TRBD1	CASRPDRDDNEQFF	TGTGCCAGCAGACCCGACAGGGATGACAATGAGCAGTTCTTC
few	TRBV12-5	TRBJ1-2	.	CASAEPGPRSFTF	TGTGCTAGTGCCGAGCCGGGACCACGATCTTTCACCTTC
many	TRBV12-3/TRBV12-4	TRBJ2-7	.	CASSLGSQGAYEQYF	TGTGCCAGCAGTTTAGGGTCCCAAGGGGCCTACGAGCAGTACTTC